These 20 T cell receptor beta chains were all obtained from the same sample, sequenced in a study of spatial heterogeneity in lung cancer. Study results and limitations: Expanded intratumoral alpha and beta TCR counts tracked tumor mutation counts.

TCRdb independently ran MiXCR on the 5' RACE reads; one entry per CDR3 protein. The sample has under 2,500 distinct CDR3 sequences; 22% are singletons. The time point denotes: sample taken at primary tumor resection. These receptors' targets are unknown. This specimen consisted of lung tumor tissue, obtained at surgery. The receptors shown here come from a male donor with early-stage non-small cell lung cancer.

Remarks on this clonotype: This beta chain is a stray sequence in a library constructed for alpha chains; its clone size is not meaningful. The chain has TRBV4-1 and TRBJ2-1; weak D call: TRBD1 (6 bases). Trimming took off 6 bases at V and 7 bases at J, with 19 bases between the two ends. The CDR3 is made up of 15 amino acids. The germline CDR1 and CDR2 sequences are MGHRA and YSYEKL. The CDR3 reads CASSADSSGKNEQFF. The CDR3 bases are TGCGCCAGCAGTGCGGACAGCTCGGGAAAAAATGAGCAGTTCTTC.

The table lists this clonotype with many counts. This beta chain was picked up by a library intended for alpha chains and is off target, so its count carries little meaning. The chain carries TRBV27 and TRBJ1-2; D gene ambiguous. The V gene's germline CDR1 is MNHEY and CDR2 SMNVEV (reference sequence). The CDR3 is made up of 13 amino acids. V lost 5 bases and J 6 bases, leaving 13 bases between the germline ends. CDR3 nucleotide sequence: TGTGCCAGCAGTACCCGATCCCGTGATGGCTACACCTTC. Residues: CASSTRSRDGYTF.

Within the sample, this clonotype is large. Little can be read into the size of this beta chain, an off-target read in a library designed for alpha chains. This chain joins TRBV6-6 and TRBJ1-4; D uncertain. Trimming pared 5 bases from V and 6 bases from J, leaving 16 bases between. The germline V gene has CDR1 MNHNY and CDR2 SVGAGI (reference sequence). The CDR3 is 15 amino acids. The CDR3 loop reads CASSDEHKGDEKLFF. The CDR3 nucleotides are TGTGCCAGCAGTGACGAACACAAAGGCGATGAAAAACTGTTTTTT.

This clonotype was recorded at least ten times. This beta chain is a stray sequence in a library constructed for alpha chains; its clone size is not meaningful. V usage is TRBV7-9 and J usage is TRBJ1-6; TRBD1 might be the D (6 bases). The CDR3 spans 14 residues. The germline V gene has CDR1 SEHNR and CDR2 FQNEAQ (reference sequence). The ends were cut back, 5 bases at V and 9 bases at J, with 14 bases in the middle. CDR3 sequence reads: CASSLGQTSSPLHF. The CDR3 nucleotides are TGTGCCAGCAGCCTAGGACAGACCAGTTCACCCCTCCACTTT.

This clonotype counts as large. Little can be read into the size of this beta chain, an off-target read in a library designed for alpha chains. The chain links TRBV28 to TRBJ1-1; 7 nucleotides line up with TRBD1. V lost 3 bases and J lost 4; bases outside the gene matches: 8. Germline CDR1 MDHEN, CDR2 SYDVKM. The CDR3 contains 15 residues. CDR3 sequence: CASSFEGGTVTEAFF. CDR3 nucleotide sequence: TGTGCCAGCAGTTTCGAGGGGGGGACAGTCACTGAAGCTTTCTTT.

This clonotype is medium-sized. This beta chain slipped into a library made for alpha chains as a stray read, so its size is not meaningful. The chain recombines TRBV20-1 with TRBJ1-1; D may be TRBD1 (6 bases). Germline CDR1 and CDR2: DFQATT and SNEGSKA (reference sequence). This CDR3 is 12 amino acids long. V lost 5 bases, J lost 4 bases, and 11 bases lay in between. The CDR3 loop reads CSALKGGTEAFF. CDR3 in DNA: TGCAGTGCTTTGAAGGGGGGCACTGAAGCTTTCTTT.

Concerning this clonotype: This beta chain is a stray read from a library made for alpha chains; its abundance is not meaningful. The V call is TRBV11-2, the J call TRBJ2-7, with D perhaps matching TRBD2 (6 bases). The germline V gene has CDR1 SGHAT and CDR2 FQNNGV. The CDR3 sequence is 15 residues long. V lost 3 bases to trimming and J lost 0 bases, with 12 bases between them. Written as DNA, the CDR3 is TGTGCCAGCAGCTTGGCGGGACCACCCTCCTACGAGCAGTACTTC. Its protein product is CASSLAGPPSYEQYF.

Concerning this clonotype itself: This beta chain came through as a stray read in a library set up for alpha chains, and its size says little. The chain links TRBV29-1 to TRBJ2-7, with 7 positions matching TRBD2. Germline V CDR1 and CDR2: SQVTM, ANQGSEA. The trim removed 3 bases at V and 2 bases at J, leaving 4 bases unmatched. This CDR3 spans 13 amino acids. CDR3 nucleotide sequence: TGCAGCGTTGAGGGAGGGACTACCTACGAGCAGTACTTC. This encodes CSVEGGTTYEQYF.

In its sample, this clonotype was seen many times. This beta chain is off target for a library built for alpha chains, so its abundance means little. This rearrangement joins TRBV3-1 to TRBJ2-7; D could derive from TRBD1 or TRBD2 (5 bases each). The length of the CDR3 is 15 residues. Looked up from germline, CDR1 is LGHDT and CDR2 is YNNKEL (reference sequence). Trimming stripped 4 bases from V and 3 bases from J, with 16 bases between. The CDR3 loop reads CASSPAGTTYYEQYF. In DNA, the CDR3 is TGTGCCAGCAGCCCCGCCGGGACGACTTACTACGAGCAGTACTTC.

This clonotype was detected only a few times. Because this beta chain is a stray read in a library intended to capture alpha chains, its abundance should not be given much weight. The V call is TRBV6-5, the J call TRBJ2-1; D call uncertain. The V end lost 2 bases, the J end lost 0 bases, and 8 bases lay between the germline ends. CDR1 is MNHEY, CDR2 SVGAGI, per germline. The CDR3 totals 15 residues. The CDR3, as DNA: TGTGCCAGCAGTTACGGCCCAGGCTCCTACAATGAGCAGTTCTTC. Protein sequence: CASSYGPGSYNEQFF.

This clonotype was counted only a few times. As an off-target read in a library built for alpha chains, this beta chain has a frequency of little significance. The CDR3 region is CASTPGLAGATDTQYF. The CDR3 DNA is TGTGCCAGCACCCCAGGACTAGCGGGAGCAACAGATACGCAGTATTTT. The chain is built from TRBV14 and TRBJ2-3; TRBD2 aligns across 13 bases. CDR3 length equals 16 residues. Germline values: CDR1 SGHDN, CDR2 FVKESK. The V segment lost 7 bases and the J segment 3 bases; nucleotides outside the gene matches: 7.

In this sample, this clonotype turned up many times. Since the library was made to target alpha chains, this beta chain is a stray read and its abundance is not meaningful. This chain uses TRBV19 with TRBJ2-5, with a possible D match to TRBD2 (6 bases). Trimming took 6 bases from V and 5 from J, leaving 16 bases between them. Germline loops: CDR1 LNHDA, CDR2 SQIVND (reference sequence). This CDR3 spans 14 amino acids. CDR3 sequence (DNA): TGTGCCAGTAGCCTGGGGGGTCGGTTTGAGACCCAGTACTTC. Translated: CASSLGGRFETQYF.

This clonotype was recorded many times. This beta chain came through as a stray read in a library set up for alpha chains, and its size says little. The DNA of the CDR3 is TGTGCCAGCAGTGAAGGGGGAGCACAGCCCCAGCATTTT. Translating it yields CASSEGGAQPQHF. This sequence joins TRBV6-1 and TRBJ1-5; D is uncertain. The CDR3 covers 13 residues. Deletions cut 1 base from V and 7 bases from J, with 8 bases between. The V gene's germline CDR1 is MNHNS and CDR2 SASEGT.

This clonotype was picked up many times. The library was designed around alpha chains, so this beta chain is a stray read whose abundance carries little weight. The chain employs TRBV6-6 and TRBJ1-1; D unclear. This CDR3 spans 14 amino acids. Germline V gene lookup returns CDR1 MNHNY and CDR2 SVGAGI (reference sequence). V was cut by 2 bases and J by 4 bases, with 11 bases left in between. Here the CDR3 reads CASSYEGRGTEAFF. The DNA for the CDR3 is TGTGCCAGCAGTTACGAGGGCCGGGGCACTGAAGCTTTCTTT.

By frequency in the sample, this clonotype is large. In a library made to pick up alpha chains, this beta chain is a stray read with a size that means little. The chain joins TRBV12-3 or TRBV12-4 to TRBJ1-2; D call uncertain. Trimming left V 3 bases short and J 4 bases short, with 12 bases between. The CDR3 loop spans 14 amino acids. The CDR3 nucleotides are TGTGCCAGCAGTTTTAAGGAGAGCATCTATGGCTACACCTTC. Translated: CASSFKESIYGYTF.

This clonotype was picked up a small number of times. This beta chain appears as a stray read in a library generated for alpha chains; its size is not informative. The chain employs TRBV27 and TRBJ2-2; D call uncertain. CDR1 and CDR2 (germline): MNHEY, SMNVEV (reference sequence). Trimming left V 6 bases short and J 6 bases short, with 8 bases between. This CDR3 contains 12 residues. CDR3 amino acids: CASRTWSGELFF. CDR3 sequence (DNA): TGTGCCAGCAGAACTTGGTCCGGGGAGCTGTTTTTT.

The sample holds a few counts of this clonotype. Found in a library prepared for alpha chains, this beta chain is an off-target read, and its abundance has little meaning. The chain is built from TRBV18 and TRBJ2-3; TRBD1 agrees at 7 bases. CDR3 length: 17 amino acids. CDR1 KGHSH and CDR2 LQKENI come from the germline V gene. Trimming removed 0 bases from V and 0 bases from J; junction bases left unmatched: 6. CDR3 in DNA: TGTGCCAGCTCACCACCTCGACAGGGACCTAGCACAGATACGCAGTATTTT. Translating gives CASSPPRQGPSTDTQYF.

For this clonotype: This beta chain is off target for a library built for alpha chains, so its abundance means little. The rearrangement links TRBV7-9 to TRBJ2-2, with TRBD1 as a possible D gene (6 bases). This CDR3 comprises 14 residues. Germline V gene sequence: CDR1 SEHNR, CDR2 FQNEAQ (reference sequence). V lost 0 bases and J 5 bases, leaving 7 bases between the germline ends. The CDR3 bases are TGTGCCAGCAGCTTAGCGCAGGGGACCGGGGAGCTGTTTTTT. Its protein product is CASSLAQGTGELFF.

This clonotype was recorded at least ten times. This beta chain turned up in a library designed for alpha chains; as an off-target read, its abundance says little. The chain couples TRBV10-3 to TRBJ1-2; D ambiguous. The V end lost 0 bases, the J end lost 8 bases, and 13 bases lay between the germline ends. Germline V gene lookup returns CDR1 ENHRY and CDR2 SYGVKD. This CDR3 comprises 14 residues. The CDR3 loop reads CAISESGSWSGYTF. CDR3 coding DNA: TGTGCCATCAGTGAGTCCGGCAGTTGGTCGGGCTACACCTTC.

In its sample, this clonotype was seen many times. As an off-target read in a library built for alpha chains, this beta chain has a frequency of little significance. The chain uses TRBV29-1 and TRBJ2-7; 7 nucleotides agree with TRBD1. This CDR3 spans 13 amino acids. Per germline, CDR1 SQVTM and CDR2 ANQGSEA. Trimming took 5 bases from V and 0 from J; bases not matched to a gene: 4. The CDR3 sequence is CSVQRQGSYEQYF. The CDR3 coding sequence is TGCAGCGTTCAAAGACAGGGCTCCTACGAGCAGTACTTC.